These 12 T cell receptor beta chains were all obtained from the same sample, sequenced in a study of blood T cell dynamics during melanoma immunotherapy. Assay: immunoSEQ multiplex PCR; the TCRdb copy retains only in-frame clones and omits some. The table includes approximately 15,000 clones, roughly 90% detected once. The time point: week 3, after first cycle of checkpoint inhibitor. Here the sequenced sample was blood, taken from a patient treated with checkpoint blockade. All receptors derive from a human donor with melanoma.

This rearrangement joins TRBV6-1 to TRBJ2-7; 9 bases are shared with TRBD1. This CDR3 spans 17 amino acids. Germline V lookup: CDR1 MNHNS, CDR2 SASEGT. The junction had 8 bases not matched to a gene; V was cut back by 2 bases and J by 0 bases. CDR3 bases: TGTGCCAGCAGTGAATTCGGTCCGGGACAGGGCTCCTACGAGCAGTACTTC. It yields the protein CASSEFGPGQGSYEQYF.

In DNA, the CDR3 is TGTGCCAGCAGCCGGGGGCAGCTCCCGATCAGACACGGAGAGACCCAGTACTTC. Protein: CASSRGQLPIRHGETQYF. This chain joins TRBV13 and TRBJ2-5; the D call may be TRBD1 or TRBD2 (6 bases each). CDR3 length: 18 residues. Germline V gene lookup returns CDR1 PRHDT and CDR2 FYEKMQ (reference sequence). V lost 5 bases and J lost 4, with 26 bases in between.

The V and J genes are TRBV11-3 and TRBJ1-1, with unresolved D. The CDR3 sequence is 14 residues long. Germline assignment: CDR1 SGHNT and CDR2 YENEEA. V lost 1 base, J lost 0 bases, and 6 bases lay in between. CDR3 loop: CASSLVGMNTEAFF. CDR3 bases: TGTGCCAGCAGCTTAGTCGGAATGAACACTGAAGCTTTCTTT.

The genes are TRBV6-5 and TRBJ1-5, with TRBD1 matching over 7 bases. V shed 7 bases and J 4 bases; nucleotides not matched to a gene: 1. Per the germline V gene, CDR1 is MNHEY and CDR2 is SVGAGI. The CDR3 is made up of 12 amino acids. CDR3: CASKQGNQPQHF. The CDR3 coding sequence is TGTGCCAGCAAACAGGGGAATCAGCCCCAGCATTTT.

The V gene is TRBV4-1, the J gene TRBJ2-1; the match to TRBD2 covers 12 bases. Germline CDR1 reads MGHRA; CDR2 reads YSYEKL. V dropped 4 bases and J dropped 4; count of bases not matched to a gene: 8. CDR3 size: 17 residues. CDR3 in DNA: TGCGCCAGCAGCCGCCTAGCGGGAGGGCCCAGGTACAATGAGCAGTTCTTC. Translation: CASSRLAGGPRYNEQFF.

The rearrangement links TRBV18 to TRBJ1-2, with TRBD1 matching over 8 bases. The CDR3 is 16 amino acids. With V trimmed by 3 bases and J by 7 bases, 13 bases remained unmatched. Germline V gene data show CDR1 as KGHSH and CDR2 as LQKENI. The CDR3 here is CASSPTDLRGRGGYTF. In DNA form, the CDR3 reads TGTGCCAGCTCACCCACAGACCTCAGGGGGCGCGGTGGCTACACCTTC.

The chain combines TRBV6-6 with TRBJ1-1; 8 bases are shared with TRBD1. After removal of 2 bases from V and 4 bases from J, the junction contained 6 bases not matched to a gene. Looked up from germline, CDR1 is MNHNY and CDR2 is SVGAGI (reference sequence). The CDR3 covers 15 residues. CDR3 in DNA: TGTGCCAGCAGTTACGACAGGGGCCCGGGCACTGAAGCTTTCTTT. This encodes CASSYDRGPGTEAFF.

The chain is built from TRBV7-3 and TRBJ2-1, with 7 bases matching TRBD1. The V segment lost 5 bases and the J segment 5 bases; nucleotides outside the gene matches: 12. The V gene's germline CDR1 is SGHTA and CDR2 FQGTGA. CDR3 length: 16 amino acids. Written as DNA, the CDR3 is TGTGCCAGCAGCCCTCGACCCCCGCAGGGGGACAATGAGCAGTTCTTC. Amino acid sequence: CASSPRPPQGDNEQFF. The whole variable domain, remainder taken from reference TRBV7-3 and TRBJ2-1, is GAGVSQTPSNKVTEKGKYVELRCDPISGHTALYWYRQSLGQGPEFLIYFQGTGAADDSGLPNDRFFAVRPEGSVSTLKIQRTERGDSAVYLCASSPRPPQGDNEQFFGPGTRLTVL.

This rearrangement joins TRBV30 to TRBJ2-3, with D tentatively TRBD2 (7 bases). CDR3 length equals 14 residues. The germline V and J ends were trimmed by 2 bases and 4 bases, with 13 bases remaining between them. CDR1 is GTSNPN, CDR2 SVGIG, per germline (reference sequence). CDR3 sequence reads: CAWSFGGGADTQYF. The CDR3 DNA is TGTGCCTGGAGTTTCGGAGGGGGGGCAGATACGCAGTATTTT.

The chain employs TRBV6-4 and TRBJ2-2; maybe TRBD2 (7 bases). Per the germline V gene, CDR1 is MRHNA and CDR2 is SNTAGT. The CDR3 totals 14 residues. V was pared by 2 bases and J by 7 bases, with 11 bases between. The CDR3 sequence: CASSDGGASGELFF. The CDR3 DNA is TGTGCCAGCAGTGACGGGGGGGCCAGCGGGGAGCTGTTTTTT.

The chain links TRBV19 to TRBJ2-2; D tentatively fits TRBD1 or TRBD2 (5 bases each). Deletions cut 10 bases from V and 6 bases from J, with 18 bases between. The CDR3 totals 14 residues. Per the germline V gene, CDR1 is LNHDA and CDR2 is SQIVND (reference sequence). CDR3 amino acids: CATVPARGAGELFF. As DNA, the CDR3 is TGTGCCACCGTACCCGCCCGGGGCGCCGGGGAGCTGTTTTTT.

The chain employs TRBV2 and TRBJ1-6; D gene ambiguous. Trimming left V 3 bases short and J 5 bases short, with 11 bases between. CDR3 length equals 15 residues. Germline CDR1 reads SNHLY; CDR2 reads FYNNEI. The DNA of the CDR3 is TGTGCCAGCAGTGATAACTGGGTGGATAATTCACCCCTCCACTTT. Its protein is CASSDNWVDNSPLHF.